This record looks at one T cell receptor beta chain sequence and its context. Its antigen is unknown. The data are from a study of cytomegalovirus exposure and HLA in healthy donors. About the research overall: The 90 to 150 validation repertoires were produced on the same platform as the 550 to 700 repertoires of the first cohort. This was reported in a later analysis.

The repertoire was sequenced with immunoSEQ multiplex PCR; TCRdb's copy has only in-frame clones and lacks some. The repertoire has about 360,000 clones, roughly 89% of them found once; the top ten carry about 0.8%. The V gene end was trimmed by 1 base and the J gene end by 2 bases; junction bases not matched to a gene: 4. Germline-derived CDR1 and CDR2 are SGHAT and FQNNGV. There are 16 residues in the CDR3. Study results and caveats: Rarity held for most TCR sequences, but there were some public TCRs that occurred in many donors. The classifier was said to identify cytomegalovirus status with high specificity and sensitivity.

Sequenced sample: PBMCs. This clonotype was obtained from a young woman in good health and CMV-seronegative. The chain is built from TRBV11-2 and TRBJ2-1, with 8 bases fitting TRBD2. CDR3 in amino acids: CASSLGASGPYNEQFF. DNA for the CDR3: TGTGCCAGCAGCTTAGGAGCTAGCGGGCCCTACAATGAGCAGTTCTTC.